The rows below give T cell receptor beta chains drawn from one sample of a study of cytomegalovirus exposure and HLA in healthy donors. Using immunoSEQ multiplex PCR, the repertoire was profiled, and TCRdb retains in-frame clones only, with some absent. The sample lists some 190,000 clones, around nine tenths occurring once. The sequenced sample consisted of PBMCs. The receptors shown here come from a woman aged 18 to 35 in good health and CMV-seronegative. CDR3s include the opening cysteine and the closing phenylalanine or tryptophan. The D gene is left open where the match is weak. Clone size is given for some rows only: seen once, a few or many times, or a class if the clone is expanded.

J gene,V gene,D gene,clone size,CDR3 protein,CDR3 DNA
TRBJ2-1,TRBV5-1,TRBD1,NA,CASSAGQVTQQFF,TGCGCCAGCAGCGCCGGACAGGTAACTCAGCAGTTCTTC
TRBJ2-3,TRBV7-9,NA,NA,CASSLRDITDTQYF,TGTGCCAGCAGCTTAAGGGACATCACAGATACGCAGTATTTT
TRBJ1-1,TRBV4-1,TRBD1,NA,CASSHSQGARNTEAFF,TGCGCCAGCAGCCATTCACAGGGGGCGCGGAACACTGAAGCTTTCTTT
TRBJ2-2,TRBV9,TRBD1,once,CASSVTGENTGELFF,TGTGCCAGCAGCGTAACAGGGGAGAACACCGGGGAGCTGTTTTTT
TRBJ1-1,TRBV5-1,TRBD1,NA,CASSPGQGSVNTEAFF,TGCGCCAGCAGCCCCGGACAGGGATCCGTGAACACTGAAGCTTTCTTT
TRBJ2-7,TRBV7-6,TRBD2,NA,CASSVSGSGRDEQYF,TGTGCCAGCAGCGTTTCGGGTAGCGGGAGAGACGAGCAGTACTTC
TRBJ2-7,TRBV9,TRBD2,once,CASSAGTSFPYEQYF,TGTGCCAGCAGCGCCGGGACTAGTTTTCCCTACGAGCAGTACTTC
TRBJ2-7,TRBV27,TRBD1,NA,CASSWTGGQEEQYF,TGTGCCAGCTCCTGGACAGGGGGACAGGAGGAGCAGTACTTC
TRBJ2-2,TRBV7-3,NA,NA,CASSPVTRDTGELFF,TGTGCCAGCAGCCCGGTAACCCGGGACACCGGGGAGCTGTTTTTT
TRBJ2-7,TRBV11-3,TRBD2,once,CASSYRTSEIYEQYF,TGTGCCAGCAGCTACAGGACTAGCGAGATCTACGAGCAGTACTTC
TRBJ1-1,TRBV7-3,NA,NA,CASSLSSNTEAFF,TGTGCCAGCAGCTTAAGCAGTAACACTGAAGCTTTCTTT
TRBJ1-2,TRBV7-9,NA,NA,CASSLGGGLGGYTF,TGTGCCAGCAGCTTGGGAGGGGGGCTGGGCGGCTACACCTTC
TRBJ2-7,TRBV27,TRBD2,NA,CASRSGSSYEQYF,TGTGCCAGCCGGAGCGGGAGCTCCTACGAGCAGTACTTC
TRBJ1-3,TRBV18,NA,once,CASSRAAGSGNTIYF,TGTGCCAGCTCACGTGCCGCGGGGTCTGGAAACACCATATATTTT
TRBJ1-4,TRBV19,NA,NA,CASSIEGHHEKLFF,TGTGCCAGTAGTATAGAGGGGCATCATGAAAAACTGTTTTTT
TRBJ2-5,TRBV9,TRBD1,NA,CASSDRDRGNQETQYF,TGTGCCAGCAGCGACCGGGACAGGGGTAATCAAGAGACCCAGTACTTC
TRBJ1-3,TRBV6-6,NA,NA,CASIDSPGNTIYF,TGTGCCAGCATTGACAGTCCTGGAAACACCATATATTTT
TRBJ2-1,TRBV28,TRBD2,NA,CASSQSGGKFF,TGTGCCAGCAGCCAATCGGGGGGAAAGTTCTTC
TRBJ2-1,TRBV11-1,NA,NA,CASSRQYTPPYNEQFF,TGTGCCAGCAGCCGACAGTATACACCACCATACAATGAGCAGTTCTTC
TRBJ2-3,TRBV10-3,NA,NA,CAILSSSDTQYF,TGTGCCATCCTTAGCTCGTCAGATACGCAGTATTTT
TRBJ1-1,TRBV7-8,TRBD1,NA,CASSLRDRGNTEAFF,TGTGCCAGCAGCTTAAGGGACAGGGGGAACACTGAAGCTTTCTTT
TRBJ2-3,TRBV25-1,NA,few,CASSGYRASTDTQYF,TGTGCCAGCAGTGGCTACAGGGCAAGCACAGATACGCAGTATTTT
TRBJ2-7,TRBV5-1,NA,NA,CASSFSQGDYEQYF,TGCGCCAGCAGCTTCAGTCAGGGTGACTACGAGCAGTACTTC
TRBJ2-3,TRBV7-6,TRBD2,NA,CASSPIGGSSIGTDTQYF,TGTGCCAGCAGCCCAATAGGCGGGAGCTCGATTGGCACAGATACGCAGTATTTT
TRBJ2-7,TRBV21-1,NA,NA,CASSSNDDSPRAYEQYF,TGTGCCAGCAGCTCCAACGACGACAGTCCAAGGGCCTACGAGCAGTACTTC
TRBJ2-3,TRBV7-2,NA,NA,CASTSGDTQYF,TGTGCCAGCACCTCGGGAGATACGCAGTATTTT
TRBJ1-3,TRBV30,NA,NA,CAWQTGSRGNTIYF,TGTGCCTGGCAAACAGGGAGTAGAGGAAACACCATATATTTT
TRBJ2-2,TRBV7-9,TRBD1,NA,CASSLIGGQNTGELFF,TGTGCCAGCAGCCTAATAGGGGGCCAGAACACCGGGGAGCTGTTTTTT
TRBJ2-1,TRBV7-8,TRBD1,NA,CASSLPRGTGDYNEQFF,TGTGCCAGCAGCTTACCGCGGGGGACAGGGGATTACAATGAGCAGTTCTTC
TRBJ2-7,TRBV27,TRBD2,NA,CASSFTGGSLYEQYF,TGTGCCAGCAGTTTTACGGGCGGGAGTCTCTACGAGCAGTACTTC
TRBJ2-3,TRBV11-3,NA,few,CASSLVSGKGTDTQYF,TGTGCCAGCAGCTTAGTTAGCGGAAAGGGCACAGATACGCAGTATTTT
TRBJ2-7,TRBV11-1,NA,NA,CASCDTGSSYEQYF,TGTGCCAGCTGCGACACGGGGAGTTCCTACGAGCAGTACTTC
TRBJ2-7,TRBV5-1,TRBD1,once,CASSFRDRGPYEQYF,TGCGCCAGCAGCTTCCGGGACAGGGGGCCCTACGAGCAGTACTTC
TRBJ2-1,TRBV4-1,TRBD2,NA,CASSQDGDRLAGGYNEQFF,TGCGCCAGCAGCCAAGATGGGGACCGACTAGCGGGGGGATACAATGAGCAGTTCTTC
TRBJ2-7,TRBV6-4,NA,NA,CASRSPRSESSYEQYF,TGTGCCAGCAGATCCCCAAGGAGCGAGTCCTCCTACGAGCAGTACTTC
TRBJ2-1,TRBV4-1,NA,NA,CASSPFTTNEQFF,TGCGCCAGCAGCCCTTTCACTACCAATGAGCAGTTCTTC
TRBJ2-5,TRBV11-2,TRBD2,NA,CASSPGTRETQYF,TGTGCCAGCAGCCCGGGGACTAGGGAGACCCAGTACTTC
TRBJ1-1,TRBV11-2,NA,NA,CASSHSPPLNTEAFF,TGTGCCAGCAGCCACAGCCCGCCCTTGAACACTGAAGCTTTCTTT
TRBJ2-1,TRBV7-9,TRBD2,NA,CASSLSLGLAGGSYNEQFF,TGTGCCAGCAGCTTGTCGCTGGGACTAGCGGGAGGATCCTACAATGAGCAGTTCTTC
TRBJ1-1,TRBV4-2,NA,NA,CASSQAGDTEAFF,TGTGCCAGCAGCCAAGCAGGGGACACTGAAGCTTTCTTT